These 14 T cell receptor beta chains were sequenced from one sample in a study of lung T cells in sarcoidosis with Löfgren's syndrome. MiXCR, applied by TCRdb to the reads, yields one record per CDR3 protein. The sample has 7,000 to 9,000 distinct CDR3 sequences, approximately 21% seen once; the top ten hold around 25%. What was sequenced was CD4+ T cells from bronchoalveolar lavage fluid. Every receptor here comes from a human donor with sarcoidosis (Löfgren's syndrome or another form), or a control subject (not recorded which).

Written as DNA, the CDR3 is TGTGCCAGCAGCCTCGCCGGGGGAAATGGTGGCTACACCTTC. It yields the protein CASSLAGGNGGYTF. The rearrangement joins TRBV7-6 to TRBJ1-2, with D maybe TRBD1 (5 bases). This CDR3 comprises 14 residues. Trimming took 5 bases from V and 7 from J, leaving 17 bases between them. Looked up from germline, CDR1 is SGHVS and CDR2 is FNYEAQ.

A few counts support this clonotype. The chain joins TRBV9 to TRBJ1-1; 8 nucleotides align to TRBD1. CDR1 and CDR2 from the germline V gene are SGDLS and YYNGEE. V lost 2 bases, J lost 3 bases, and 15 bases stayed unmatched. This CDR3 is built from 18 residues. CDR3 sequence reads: CASSVGTGSWSGYTEAFF. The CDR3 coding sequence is TGTGCCAGCAGCGTGGGGACAGGATCGTGGTCGGGGTACACTGAAGCTTTCTTT.

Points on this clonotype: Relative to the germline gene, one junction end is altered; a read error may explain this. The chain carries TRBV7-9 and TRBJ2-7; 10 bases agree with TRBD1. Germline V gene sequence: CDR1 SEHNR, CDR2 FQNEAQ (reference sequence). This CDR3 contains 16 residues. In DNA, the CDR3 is TGTGCCAGCAGCTTAGACCCGGGACAGGGGTCCCACGAGCAGTGCTTC. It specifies CASSLDPGQGSHEQCF.

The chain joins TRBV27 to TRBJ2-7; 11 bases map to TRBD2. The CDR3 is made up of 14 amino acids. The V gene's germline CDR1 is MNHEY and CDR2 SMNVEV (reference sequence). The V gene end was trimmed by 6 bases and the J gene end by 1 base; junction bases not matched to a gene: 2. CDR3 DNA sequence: TGTGCCAGCAGCACTAGCGGGGGATCCTACGAGCAGTACTTC. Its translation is CASSTSGGSYEQYF.

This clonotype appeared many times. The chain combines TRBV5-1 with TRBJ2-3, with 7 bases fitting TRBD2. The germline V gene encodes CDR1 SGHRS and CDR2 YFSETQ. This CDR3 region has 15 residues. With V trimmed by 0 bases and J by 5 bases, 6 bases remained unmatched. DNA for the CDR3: TGCGCCAGCAGCTTGGAGGTGGGAGGGCTAGATACGCAGTATTTT. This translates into CASSLEVGGLDTQYF.

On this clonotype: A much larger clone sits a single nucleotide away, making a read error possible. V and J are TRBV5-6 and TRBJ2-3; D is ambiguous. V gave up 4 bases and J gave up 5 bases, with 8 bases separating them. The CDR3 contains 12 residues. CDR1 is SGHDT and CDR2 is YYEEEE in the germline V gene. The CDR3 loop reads CASSVVEDTQYF. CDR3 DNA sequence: TGTGCCAGCAGCGTTGTCGAAGATACGCAGTATTTT. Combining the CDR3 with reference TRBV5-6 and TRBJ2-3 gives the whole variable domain DAGVTQSPTHLIKTRGQQVTLRCSPKSGHDTVSWYQQALGQGPQFIFQYYEEEERQRGNFPDRFSGHQFPNYSSELNVNALLLGDSALYLCASSVVEDTQYFGPGTRLTVL.

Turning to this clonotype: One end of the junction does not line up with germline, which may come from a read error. The CDR3: CASSVPSREHFF. In DNA, the CDR3 is TGTGCCAGCAGCGTGCCCTCCCGGGAGCATTTCTTC. The rearrangement links TRBV9 to TRBJ2-1; tentative D call: TRBD2 (6 bases). CDR3 length: 12 residues. CDR1 is SGDLS and CDR2 is YYNGEE in the germline V gene.

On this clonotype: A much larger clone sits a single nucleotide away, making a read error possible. CDR3 nucleotides: TGCGCCAGCGGCCAGAGGGCGGGTAATGGCTACACCTTC. Encoded protein: CASGQRAGNGYTF. The chain couples TRBV5-1 to TRBJ1-2; no clear D gene. V lost 7 bases, J lost 6 bases, and 16 bases lay in between. CDR3 length: 13 residues. Germline V lookup: CDR1 SGHRS, CDR2 YFSETQ.

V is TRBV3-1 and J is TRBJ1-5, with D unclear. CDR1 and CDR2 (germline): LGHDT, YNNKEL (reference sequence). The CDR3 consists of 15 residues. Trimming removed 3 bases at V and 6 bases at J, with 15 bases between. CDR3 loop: CASSQQVNEGQPQHF. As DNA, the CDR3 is TGTGCCAGCAGCCAGCAGGTCAACGAGGGTCAGCCCCAGCATTTT.

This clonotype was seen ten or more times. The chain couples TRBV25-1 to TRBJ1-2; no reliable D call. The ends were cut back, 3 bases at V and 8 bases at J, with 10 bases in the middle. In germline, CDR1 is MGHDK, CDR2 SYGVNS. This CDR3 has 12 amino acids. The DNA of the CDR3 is TGTGCCAGCAGTGACGGCAGCTGGGGCTACACCTTC. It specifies CASSDGSWGYTF.

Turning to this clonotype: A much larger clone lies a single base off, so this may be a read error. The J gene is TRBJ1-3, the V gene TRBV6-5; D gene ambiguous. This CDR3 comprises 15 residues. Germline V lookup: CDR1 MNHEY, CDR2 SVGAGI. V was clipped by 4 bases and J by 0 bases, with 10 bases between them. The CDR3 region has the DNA TGTGCCAGCAGTTTCGACCGAGACTCTGGAAACACCATATATTTT. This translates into CASSFDRDSGNTIYF.

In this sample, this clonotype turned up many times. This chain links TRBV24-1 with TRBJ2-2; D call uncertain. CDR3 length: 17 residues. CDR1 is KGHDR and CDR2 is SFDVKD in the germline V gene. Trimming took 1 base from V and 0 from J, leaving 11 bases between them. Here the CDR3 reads CATSDFKGSANTGELFF. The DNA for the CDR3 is TGTGCCACCAGTGATTTCAAAGGCAGCGCGAACACCGGGGAGCTGTTTTTT.

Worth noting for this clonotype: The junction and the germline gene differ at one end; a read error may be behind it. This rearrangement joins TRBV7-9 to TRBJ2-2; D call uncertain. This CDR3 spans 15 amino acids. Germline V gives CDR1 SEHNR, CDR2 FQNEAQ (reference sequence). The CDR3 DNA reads TGTGCCAGCGGCTTTCCAGCGAAGGACACCGGGGAGCTGTTTTTT. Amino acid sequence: CASGFPAKDTGELFF.

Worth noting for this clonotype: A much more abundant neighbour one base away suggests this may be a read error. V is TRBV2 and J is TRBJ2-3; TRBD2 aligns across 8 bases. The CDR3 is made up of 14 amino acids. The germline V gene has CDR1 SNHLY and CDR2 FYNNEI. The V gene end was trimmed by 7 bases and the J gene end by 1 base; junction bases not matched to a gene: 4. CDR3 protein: CASMSSGGTDTQYF. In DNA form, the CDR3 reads TGTGCCAGCATGAGTAGCGGGGGCACAGATACGCAGTATTTT.